A single sample is the source of the 22 T cell receptor beta chains below, sequenced in a study of cytomegalovirus exposure and HLA in healthy donors. The PCR used 60 Vbeta and 13 Jbeta primers. Sequencing was performed with immunoSEQ multiplex PCR; in TCRdb, only in-frame clones are kept and a portion is missing. Of under 130,000 clones detected, around 70% appear once; the ten largest clones hold 11%. The sequenced material came from PBMCs. The receptors stem from a man aged 35 to 55 in good health and CMV-seropositive.

The rearrangement links TRBV2 to TRBJ2-5, with D tentatively TRBD1 (6 bases). V lost 4 bases and J lost 5, with 17 bases in between. Germline CDR1 SNHLY, CDR2 FYNNEI. This CDR3 has 15 amino acids. The CDR3 sequence: CASSGGLVVAETQYF. The CDR3 region has the DNA TGTGCCAGCAGTGGGGGGCTGGTAGTGGCTGAGACCCAGTACTTC.

This chain connects TRBV9 to TRBJ2-1, with D possibly being TRBD2 (5 bases). The germline V gene encodes CDR1 SGDLS and CDR2 YYNGEE. The CDR3 sequence is 16 residues long. V was shortened by 3 bases and J by 0 bases, with 13 bases between the two germline ends. The DNA for the CDR3 is TGTGCCAGCAGCGCTGCGAAGCGGACCTCCTACAATGAGCAGTTCTTC. This encodes CASSAAKRTSYNEQFF.

J is TRBJ1-2 and V is TRBV4-2; no reliable D call. CDR3 length: 16 residues. In germline, CDR1 is LGHNA, CDR2 YNFKEQ. Trimming shortened V by 0 bases and J by 2 bases, and 13 bases separated the two germline ends. The CDR3 DNA follows: TGTGCCAGCAGCCAAGATACTTCAGACAACAACTATGGCTACACCTTC. Translation: CASSQDTSDNNYGYTF.

The rearrangement uses TRBV2 and TRBJ1-2; perhaps TRBD1 as D (6 bases). V lost 6 bases and J 2 bases, leaving 10 bases between the germline ends. Germline V gives CDR1 SNHLY, CDR2 FYNNEI. The CDR3 consists of 13 residues. The CDR3 sequence: CASRETGNYGYTF. The CDR3, as DNA: TGTGCCAGCAGAGAAACAGGGAACTATGGCTACACCTTC.

The CDR3 loop reads CASSSPDRGGEEGYTF. The CDR3, as DNA: TGTGCCAGCAGCTCACCGGACAGGGGCGGGGAAGAAGGCTACACCTTC. V and J are TRBV7-9 and TRBJ1-2; 9 bases line up with TRBD1. CDR1 and CDR2 (germline): SEHNR, FQNEAQ (reference sequence). The junction had 14 bases not matched to a gene; V was cut back by 4 bases and J by 8 bases. The CDR3 runs to 16 residues.

J is TRBJ2-5 and V is TRBV19, with D possibly TRBD2 on 7 matching bases. Germline CDR1 reads LNHDA; CDR2 reads SQIVND (reference sequence). The CDR3 loop spans 13 amino acids. Trimming took 6 bases from V and 9 from J, leaving 17 bases between them. The CDR3 loop reads CASSPDVGGPQYF. CDR3 bases: TGTGCCAGTAGCCCCGATGTCGGGGGGCCCCAGTACTTC.

This clone has more than one count but fewer than ten. The rearrangement links TRBV29-1 to TRBJ1-5; the D is unclear. Germline V CDR1 and CDR2: SQVTM, ANQGSEA. The V end was cut by 4 bases, the J end by 7 bases, with 14 bases between. The CDR3 spans 13 residues. The CDR3: CSVVGEGGQPQHF. CDR3 DNA: TGCAGCGTTGTGGGTGAGGGAGGCCAGCCCCAGCATTTT.

The rearrangement joins TRBV4-1 to TRBJ1-1; TRBD1 aligns across 10 bases. V trimming: 1 base; J trimming: 3 bases; junction bases outside the gene matches: 2. Germline-derived CDR1 and CDR2 are MGHRA and YSYEKL. The CDR3 spans 15 residues. The CDR3 is CASSQGQGADTEAFF. The CDR3 DNA is TGCGCCAGCAGCCAAGGACAGGGGGCGGACACTGAAGCTTTCTTT.

This chain joins TRBV29-1 and TRBJ1-3, with D uncertain. The V and J ends lost 4 bases and 3 bases respectively, with 13 bases between them. The CDR3 runs 14 residues. Looked up from germline, CDR1 is SQVTM and CDR2 is ANQGSEA. This CDR3 reads CSVAQYDNGNTIYF. The DNA of the CDR3 is TGCAGCGTTGCCCAATACGACAATGGAAACACCATATATTTT.

This sequence joins TRBV4-2 and TRBJ1-2; D call uncertain. Germline assignment: CDR1 LGHNA and CDR2 YNFKEQ. There are 13 residues in the CDR3. Deletions cut 7 bases from V and 3 bases from J, with 12 bases between. CDR3 loop: CASKAASDYGYTF. The CDR3 DNA is TGTGCCAGCAAGGCGGCAAGTGACTATGGCTACACCTTC.

This chain uses TRBV29-1 with TRBJ2-7; 8 nucleotides match TRBD2. Losses at the gene ends were 2 bases for V and 4 bases for J; bases not matched to a gene: 7. CDR3 length: 14 residues. Germline CDR1 and CDR2: SQVTM and ANQGSEA. The CDR3: CSVERGGIGYEQYF. For the CDR3, the DNA is TGCAGCGTTGAACGGGGGGGGATTGGGTACGAGCAGTACTTC.

V usage is TRBV2 and J usage is TRBJ2-5, with D unresolved. Germline lookup yields CDR1 SNHLY and CDR2 FYNNEI. Trimming removed 4 bases from V and 5 bases from J, with 8 bases in between. This CDR3 has 12 amino acids. CDR3 loop: CASSAPMETQYF. Written as DNA, the CDR3 is TGTGCCAGCAGTGCACCTATGGAGACCCAGTACTTC.

This chain links TRBV5-1 with TRBJ1-4; weak D call: TRBD1 (6 bases). The CDR3 totals 15 residues. V was shortened by 2 bases and J by 6 bases, with 14 bases between the two germline ends. From germline, CDR1 is SGHRS and CDR2 YFSETQ. CDR3 amino acids: CASSLSARGDEKLFF. The CDR3 DNA reads as TGCGCCAGCAGCTTATCGGCCAGGGGTGATGAAAAACTGTTTTTT.

The CDR3 coding sequence is TGTGCCAGCAGCCAAGATGGGACTGCGAACACCGGGGAGCTGTTTTTT. Translating it yields CASSQDGTANTGELFF. V is TRBV4-2 and J is TRBJ2-2; maybe TRBD2 (6 bases). V shed 0 bases and J shed 0 bases, with 8 bases lying between them. This CDR3 is built from 16 residues. Germline values: CDR1 LGHNA, CDR2 YNFKEQ.

The J gene is TRBJ2-5, the V gene TRBV7-9; D might be TRBD2 (6 bases). Trimming left V 6 bases short and J 5 bases short, with 13 bases between. The germline V gene has CDR1 SEHNR and CDR2 FQNEAQ (reference sequence). This CDR3 is 13 amino acids long. The CDR3 loop reads CASRETGRETQYF. CDR3 DNA sequence: TGTGCCAGCAGGGAGACGGGGAGGGAGACCCAGTACTTC.

V is TRBV7-2 and J is TRBJ2-2; perhaps TRBD2 as D (6 bases). V dropped 11 bases and J dropped 5 bases, with 12 bases sitting between them. The CDR3 runs to 12 residues. Per the germline V gene, CDR1 is SGHTA and CDR2 is FQGNSA. CDR3 sequence reads: CAGTDLTGELFF. In DNA form, the CDR3 reads TGTGCCGGGACTGATCTTACCGGGGAGCTGTTTTTT.

This clone came up once. The chain carries TRBV6-1 and TRBJ1-2; the match to TRBD1 covers 7 bases. V was clipped by 2 bases and J by 5 bases; unmatched bases: 8. CDR1 is MNHNS and CDR2 is SASEGT in the germline V gene. The CDR3 runs to 15 residues. The DNA for the CDR3 is TGTGCCAGCAGTGAATGGGGGGACAGCGCGTATGGCTACACCTTC. Its protein is CASSEWGDSAYGYTF.

The chain uses TRBV2 and TRBJ2-7, with 8 bases lining up with TRBD1. J was trimmed by 2 bases and V by 6 bases; bases with no gene match: 6. CDR1 and CDR2 (germline): SNHLY, FYNNEI. CDR3 length: 14 residues. CDR3 sequence: CASSPRTGTYEQYF. DNA of the CDR3: TGTGCCAGCAGCCCCAGGACAGGGACCTACGAGCAGTACTTC.

V gene TRBV10-2 combines with J gene TRBJ2-1; TRBD2 matches 12 bases. V lost 8 bases to trimming and J lost 6 bases; unmatched junction nucleotides: 14. Germline CDR1 and CDR2: WSHSY and SAAADI. The CDR3 contains 17 residues. The DNA of the CDR3 is TGCGCCAGCTCGCCCGAGACTAGCGGGAGTCGGGGCAATGAGCAGTTCTTC. Its translation is CASSPETSGSRGNEQFF.

Only a few counts were recorded for this clone. The chain joins TRBV19 to TRBJ1-5; D is ambiguous. The CDR3 extends over 15 amino acids. V lost 4 bases to trimming and J lost 2 bases, with 12 bases between them. Germline CDR1 reads LNHDA; CDR2 reads SQIVND (reference sequence). CDR3 coding DNA: TGTGCCAGTAGTAGAGCGCTAGCAGGCAATCAGCCCCAGCATTTT. It yields the protein CASSRALAGNQPQHF.

For the CDR3, the DNA is TGTGCCAGCAGCGTTACAACCGGACTAGCGGCCCTCAATGAGCAGTTCTTC. This sequence encodes CASSVTTGLAALNEQFF. The chain combines TRBV9 with TRBJ2-1, with TRBD2 matching 10 bases. Per the germline V gene, CDR1 is SGDLS and CDR2 is YYNGEE. CDR3 length: 17 residues. V dropped 2 bases and J dropped 6; count of bases not matched to a gene: 11.

This chain links TRBV5-6 with TRBJ1-1; D gene ambiguous. Germline loops: CDR1 SGHDT, CDR2 YYEEEE. This CDR3 region has 11 residues. With 0 bases removed from V and 8 bases from J, the gap between germline ends came to 5 bases. CDR3 in DNA: TGTGCCAGCAGCTTGGATCGGGAAGCTTTCTTT. This sequence encodes CASSLDREAFF.